These 10 T cell receptor beta chains were all obtained from the same sample, sequenced in a study of T cell repertoires in cytomegalovirus infection. Each CDR3 protein gets one entry after TCRdb re-called the reads with MiXCR. The repertoire holds fewer than 300,000 distinct CDR3 sequences, 25% seen once, with 14% in the top ten. Sequenced sample: PBMCs. The receptor source for this set is a human donor in good health (CMV status not recorded). Some clones in this sample may be carry-over from other donors' samples.

This clonotype has only a few counts. At one end the junction does not follow the germline gene, possibly because of a read error. This chain uses TRBV29-1 with TRBJ1-2, with 7 bases fitting TRBD1. Germline V gene sequence: CDR1 SQVTM, CDR2 ANQGSEA. CDR3 length: 13 amino acids. CDR3 region: CSVEDREGIGYTF. CDR3 bases: TGCAGCGTAGAAGACAGGGAGGGAATTGGCTACACCTTC.

The CDR3 nucleotides are TGTGCCAGCAGCTCCCAGGGGGCCGGGGAGCTGTTTTTT. It translates to CASSSQGAGELFF. The chain joins TRBV11-2 to TRBJ2-2, with TRBD1 identical over 7 bases. V lost 4 bases to trimming and J lost 6 bases; unmatched junction nucleotides: 2. The CDR3 covers 13 residues. Germline-derived CDR1 and CDR2 are SGHAT and FQNNGV.

This clonotype was recorded once. CDR3 protein: CASSPTGGGSTEAFF. CDR3 nucleotide sequence: TGTGCCAGCAGCCCTACGGGGGGAGGGTCCACTGAAGCTTTCTTT. V gene TRBV7-9 combines with J gene TRBJ1-1; possible D gene TRBD1, 5 bases. The germline V and J ends were trimmed by 5 bases and 4 bases, with 17 bases remaining between them. This CDR3 is built from 15 residues. Germline CDR1 SEHNR, CDR2 FQNEAQ (reference sequence).

The sample holds a few counts of this clonotype. The V and J genes are TRBV6-1 and TRBJ2-7, with D possibly being TRBD1 or TRBD2 (5 bases each). Trimming shortened V by 7 bases and J by 6 bases, and 16 bases separated the two germline ends. The length of the CDR3 is 13 residues. Germline V CDR1 and CDR2: MNHNS, SASEGT. The CDR3 DNA follows: TGTGCCAGCACCCACTCCGGGACCTCCGAGCAGTACTTC. Protein product: CASTHSGTSEQYF.

For this clonotype: Given a much more abundant clone one base away, this may be a read error. The rearrangement joins TRBV7-2 to TRBJ2-1, with a possible D match to TRBD2 (5 bases). CDR1 SGHTA and CDR2 FQGNSA come from the germline V gene. There are 15 residues in the CDR3. The CDR3 spells CSSSLRRNSYNEQFF. In DNA, the CDR3 is TGTTCCAGCAGCTTAAGGAGGAACTCCTACAATGAGCAGTTCTTC.

The V call is TRBV20-1, the J call TRBJ2-2; 7 nucleotides match TRBD1. CDR1 and CDR2 from the germline V gene are DFQATT and SNEGSKA (reference sequence). The CDR3 runs 14 residues. After removal of 1 base from V and 1 base from J, the junction contained 0 bases not matched to a gene. The CDR3 nucleotides read TGCAGTGCTAGAGGACAGGGGAACACCGGGGAGCTGTTTTTT. Amino acid sequence: CSARGQGNTGELFF.

This clonotype came up a few times. CDR3 sequence (DNA): TGTGCCAGCAGCCAAAATCCCGGGGCAATGAACTATGGCTACACCTTC. Its protein product is CASSQNPGAMNYGYTF. The rearrangement joins TRBV11-2 to TRBJ1-2, with D tentatively TRBD1 (5 bases). V shed 5 bases and J shed 2 bases, with 18 bases lying between them. CDR3 length equals 16 residues. The germline CDR1 and CDR2 sequences are SGHAT and FQNNGV.

This clonotype was detected many times. The J gene is TRBJ1-2, the V gene TRBV4-3, with D perhaps matching TRBD1 (5 bases). The CDR3 consists of 13 residues. V was shortened by 1 base and J by 8 bases, with 11 bases between the two germline ends. CDR1 and CDR2 (germline): LGHNA, YSLEER. The CDR3 loop is CASSQARGGGYTF. CDR3 in DNA: TGCGCCAGCAGCCAAGCACGTGGGGGAGGCTACACCTTC.

V and J are TRBV2 and TRBJ1-2, with a tentative D call TRBD1 (5 bases). CDR3 length: 15 amino acids. Trimming left V 7 bases short and J 4 bases short, with 19 bases between. Germline loops: CDR1 SNHLY, CDR2 FYNNEI. The chain's CDR3 is CASIIRGVVFYGYTF. Here the CDR3 DNA reads TGTGCCAGCATCATCCGGGGGGTGGTCTTCTATGGCTACACCTTC.

A note on this clonotype: A much larger clone lies one base from this, so it may be a read error. Lacking the conserved final phenylalanine or tryptophan, this CDR3 likely reflects a read error. The chain combines TRBV11-2 with TRBJ2-3, with D possibly TRBD1 on 6 matching bases. The CDR3 runs 15 residues. V lost 1 base and J 2 bases, leaving 10 bases between the germline ends. Germline V gene lookup returns CDR1 SGHAT and CDR2 FQNNGV. CDR3 in DNA: TGTGCCAGCAGCTTAGGAACAGGGTACACAGATACGCAGTATGTT. Residues: CASSLGTGYTDTQYV.